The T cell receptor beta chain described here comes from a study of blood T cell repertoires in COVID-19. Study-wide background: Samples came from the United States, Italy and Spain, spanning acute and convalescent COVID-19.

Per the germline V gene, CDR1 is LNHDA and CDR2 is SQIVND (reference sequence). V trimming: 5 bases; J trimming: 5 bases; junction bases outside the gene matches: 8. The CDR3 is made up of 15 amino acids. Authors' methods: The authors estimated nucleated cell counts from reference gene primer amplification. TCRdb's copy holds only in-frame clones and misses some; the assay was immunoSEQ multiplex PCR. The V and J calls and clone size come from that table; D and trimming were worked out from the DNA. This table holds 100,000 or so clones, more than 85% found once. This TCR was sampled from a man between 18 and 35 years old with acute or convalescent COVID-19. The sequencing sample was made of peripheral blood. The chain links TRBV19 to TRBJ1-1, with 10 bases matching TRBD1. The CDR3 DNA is TGTGCCAGTAGTGCTAGGGACAGGGGATGGACTGAAGCTTTCTTT. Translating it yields CASSARDRGWTEAFF.